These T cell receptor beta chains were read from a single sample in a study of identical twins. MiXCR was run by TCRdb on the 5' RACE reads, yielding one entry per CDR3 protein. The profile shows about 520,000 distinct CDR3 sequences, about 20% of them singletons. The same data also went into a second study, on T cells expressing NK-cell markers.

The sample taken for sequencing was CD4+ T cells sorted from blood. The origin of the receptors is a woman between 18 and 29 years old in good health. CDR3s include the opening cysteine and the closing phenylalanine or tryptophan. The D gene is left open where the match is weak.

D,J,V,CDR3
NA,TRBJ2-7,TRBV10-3,CAIRPGTGIRLYEQYF
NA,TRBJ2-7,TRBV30,CAWSPGASKQYF
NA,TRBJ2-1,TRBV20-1,CSAREGPLYEQFF
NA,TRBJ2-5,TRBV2,CASSEYQETQYF
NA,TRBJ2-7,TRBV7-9,CASSLAPLAYEQYF
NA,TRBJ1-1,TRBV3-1,CASGAGQREAFF
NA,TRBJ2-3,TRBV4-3,CASSQDPSVTDTQYF
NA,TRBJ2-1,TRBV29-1,CSVLLPNNEQFF
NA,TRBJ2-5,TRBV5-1,CASSSVLGAIQETQYF
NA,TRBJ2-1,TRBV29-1,CSGREYNEQFF
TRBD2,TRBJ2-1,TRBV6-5,CASSYPSDGGGNEQFF
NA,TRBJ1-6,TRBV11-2,CASSLDTESYNSPLHF
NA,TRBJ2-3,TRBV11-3,CASSLETGTDTQYF
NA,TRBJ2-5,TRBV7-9,CASSPYLGSGTQYF
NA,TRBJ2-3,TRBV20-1,CSAPDSYINTDTQYF
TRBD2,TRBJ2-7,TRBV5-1,CASSLTSIGDEQYF
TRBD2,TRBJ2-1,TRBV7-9,CASSLSGKGYNEQFF
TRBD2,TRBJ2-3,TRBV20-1,CSTKLAGVGDTQYF
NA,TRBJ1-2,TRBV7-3,CASSLNDRSSYTF
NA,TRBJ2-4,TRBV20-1,CSARDLGGILAKNIQYF
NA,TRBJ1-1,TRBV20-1,CSARTPWDTEAFF
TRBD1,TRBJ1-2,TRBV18,CASSSTPGQRYGYTF
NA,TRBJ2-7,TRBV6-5,CASSYNRVSEQYF
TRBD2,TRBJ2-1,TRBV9,CASSPGLAGPSSYNEQFF
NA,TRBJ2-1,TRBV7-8,CASSSYGNEQFF
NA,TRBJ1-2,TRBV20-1,CSASVTYGYTF
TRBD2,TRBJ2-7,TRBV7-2,CASSSGLAAVSYEQYF
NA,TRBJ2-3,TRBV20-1,CSAAPTVVDTQYF
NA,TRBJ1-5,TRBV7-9,CASSRIMGAQHF
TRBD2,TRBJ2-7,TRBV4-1,CASSLSSGRDLYPYEQYF
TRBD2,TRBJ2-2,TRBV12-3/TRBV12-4,CASTLREGPNTGELFF
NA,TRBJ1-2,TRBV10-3,CAISEGVRDGYTF
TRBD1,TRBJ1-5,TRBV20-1,CSVTGSDNQPQHF
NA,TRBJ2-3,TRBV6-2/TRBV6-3,CASSYLPDTQYF
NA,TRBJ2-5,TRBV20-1,CSAKGWGETQYF
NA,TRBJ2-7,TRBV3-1,CASSHGYEQYF
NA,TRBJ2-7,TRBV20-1,CSARVRSYEQYF
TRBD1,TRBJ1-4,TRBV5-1,CASSLRGTENEKLFF
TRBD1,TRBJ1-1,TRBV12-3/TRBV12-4,CASKTGGAGTEAFF